The clone carrying this T cell receptor (beta chain) was picked up a small number of times. Its specificity is unknown. Sequence data for DNA of cultured CD4+ T cells were generated by the Oncomine TCR Beta short-read assay. TCRdb itself ran the PCR reads through MiXCR, one entry per CDR3 protein. Of roughly 8,700 distinct CDR3 sequences listed, 23% are singletons. This record comes from a study of vaccination and CD4 T cells after COVID-19. Overall study context: Median draw time for post-COVID samples was 85 to 110 days post-diagnosis (range 35 to 161). In culture, cells were exposed to overlapping spike peptides from SARS-CoV-2, HCoV-NL63, HCoV-OC43 and HCoV-229E.

The treatment is: approximately 10-day PBMC culture with coronavirus spike peptide pools or control peptides (ViraFEST assay). Points from the study as a whole: For SARS-CoV-2-reactive clonotypes, the median went from approximately 21 to 38, a nonsignificant increase.

The sample taken for sequencing was cultured CD4+ T cells from blood. The origin of this receptor is a human donor with COVID-19.

The CDR3 protein is CASSLRLREWPGANVLTF. In DNA form, the CDR3 reads TGTGCCAGCAGTTTGAGGTTAAGGGAATGGCCGGGGGCCAACGTCCTGACTTTC. This chain connects TRBV12-3 or TRBV12-4 to TRBJ2-6, with D unresolved. CDR3 size: 18 residues. Trimming shortened V by 3 bases and J by 4 bases, and 19 bases separated the two germline ends.